This T cell receptor beta chain emerged from a study of monozygotic twins with inflammatory bowel disease. Overall study findings and caveats: Fewer clonotypes were shared with others by IBD patients than by healthy twins, especially with disease activity. Findings did not support one strong IBD-associated signal or clonotype.

UMIs containing a 6-nucleotide sample barcode were added via template switching. No DNA is given; TCRdb re-called the 5' RACE reads and lists each CDR3 protein once. The clone table shows just under 45,000 distinct CDR3 sequences, with the ten largest holding roughly 4.8%. Comments on this clonotype: What it binds is not known.

Each donor had more than 2 ml of blood drawn. CDR1 is MDHEN, CDR2 SYDVKM, per germline. The CDR3 is made up of 11 amino acids. The sequencing input was blood. The receptor was isolated from a human donor with ulcerative colitis or Crohn's disease, or a healthy co-twin of an affected twin (not recorded which). The chain combines TRBV28 with TRBJ1-1. The CDR3 sequence: CASAAVCEAFF.